This T cell receptor beta chain was documented in a study of blood T cell repertoires in COVID-19. Here immunoSEQ multiplex PCR was the method, and the copy in TCRdb shows in-frame clones only, minus some. The top ten clones hold roughly a sixth of a sample with 150,000 to 200,000 clones, under 95% of them seen once. Trimming removed 5 bases at V and 4 bases at J, with 20 bases between. The CDR3 runs 16 residues. Germline V gene data show CDR1 as LNHDA and CDR2 as SQIVND (reference sequence). This clone was seen a single time. The chain links TRBV19 to TRBJ2-5, with D perhaps matching TRBD2 (6 bases). This clonotype originated in a man in his sixties with active or convalescent COVID-19. Sequenced input: peripheral blood. The CDR3 is CASSPRLSSVPETQYF. The DNA of the CDR3 is TGTGCCAGTAGTCCCCGCCTCTCTAGCGTTCCAGAGACCCAGTACTTC.